This passage covers 18 T cell receptor beta chains from one sample sequenced in a study of blood T cell repertoires in COVID-19. This table comes from immunoSEQ multiplex PCR, and its TCRdb copy is limited to in-frame clones, with some not included. The table lists over 400,000 clones, 85% to 90% of them singletons, with 7.8% in the top ten. The source material was peripheral blood. The receptors shown here come from a woman aged 45-65 years with COVID-19, enrolled during active disease.

The chain uses TRBV5-4 and TRBJ1-2, with TRBD1 matching 7 bases. V lost 4 bases and J lost 4; bases outside the gene matches: 7. Per germline, CDR1 SGHNT and CDR2 YYREEE (reference sequence). The CDR3 contains 14 residues. CDR3 amino acids: CASSRTRDSYGYTF. As DNA, the CDR3 is TGTGCCAGCAGCCGGACCCGGGACAGCTATGGCTACACCTTC.

The V call is TRBV7-9, the J call TRBJ2-5, with TRBD2 identical over 8 bases. The CDR3 runs to 17 residues. Germline V gives CDR1 SEHNR, CDR2 FQNEAQ (reference sequence). Trimming removed 5 bases from V and 2 bases from J; junction bases left unmatched: 13. CDR3 nucleotides: TGTGCCAGCAGCCAAGGTGGAGGCGGGGGGCCTCAAGAGACCCAGTACTTC. As protein: CASSQGGGGGPQETQYF.

The V and J genes are TRBV4-1 and TRBJ1-6; possibly TRBD1 for D (6 bases). This CDR3 has 15 residues. Trimming removed 3 bases at V and 9 bases at J, with 15 bases between. Germline lookup yields CDR1 MGHRA and CDR2 YSYEKL. CDR3 region: CASSHVQGVASPLHF. The CDR3 coding sequence is TGCGCCAGCAGCCACGTACAGGGAGTCGCTTCACCCCTCCACTTT.

The chain is built from TRBV25-1 and TRBJ1-1; unclear D gene. Between the trimmed V and J ends, which lost 5 bases and 1 base, there was a span of 8 bases. The CDR3 extends over 13 amino acids. Germline-derived CDR1 and CDR2 are MGHDK and SYGVNS. The CDR3 region has the DNA TGTGCCAGCAGTCCTTCCTCGAACACTGAAGCTTTCTTT. Translation: CASSPSSNTEAFF.

This clone occurred once. The rearrangement links TRBV5-4 to TRBJ2-3, with TRBD2 identical over 7 bases. Trimming cost V 2 bases and J 5 bases; bases outside gene matches: 11. CDR1 is SGHNT and CDR2 is YYREEE in the germline V gene (reference sequence). This CDR3 has 16 amino acids. CDR3 sequence (DNA): TGTGCCAGCAGCTTAAACCGGGACTACCGAGTAGATACGCAGTATTTT. Its protein product is CASSLNRDYRVDTQYF.

V gene TRBV4-1 combines with J gene TRBJ2-7, with 13 positions matching TRBD2. The CDR3 is 15 residues long. V trimming: 2 bases; J trimming: 5 bases; junction bases outside the gene matches: 3. CDR1 and CDR2 (germline): MGHRA, YSYEKL. The CDR3 DNA reads TGCGCCAGCAGCCAATTAGGACTAGCGGGGGACGAGCAGTACTTC. Translated, it gives CASSQLGLAGDEQYF.

The rearrangement uses TRBV11-2 and TRBJ1-2; D perhaps matches TRBD1 (6 bases). The CDR3 spans 13 residues. Between the trimmed V and J ends, which lost 5 bases and 2 bases, there was a span of 9 bases. Germline V gene lookup returns CDR1 SGHAT and CDR2 FQNNGV. The CDR3 loop is CASSPQGNYGYTF. CDR3 nucleotide sequence: TGTGCCAGCAGCCCTCAGGGGAACTATGGCTACACCTTC.

This clone was recorded only once. The J gene is TRBJ2-3, the V gene TRBV9; 10 positions agree with TRBD2. The CDR3 is 16 amino acids. The germline gives CDR1 SGDLS, CDR2 YYNGEE. After removal of 2 bases from V and 2 bases from J, the junction contained 5 bases not matched to a gene. CDR3 nucleotides: TGTGCCAGCAGCGTTGGGACTAGCGCCACCACAGATACGCAGTATTTT. This translates into CASSVGTSATTDTQYF.

The J gene is TRBJ1-1, the V gene TRBV24-1, with D possibly being TRBD1 (5 bases). The V end lost 6 bases, the J end lost 1 base, and 8 bases lay between the germline ends. Per the germline V gene, CDR1 is KGHDR and CDR2 is SFDVKD. The CDR3 loop spans 13 amino acids. CDR3: CATSRGRNTEAFF. The CDR3 DNA follows: TGTGCCACCAGTCGGGGGAGGAACACTGAAGCTTTCTTT.

J is TRBJ1-1 and V is TRBV9; no clear D. The CDR3 has 12 amino acids. CDR1 and CDR2 from the germline V gene are SGDLS and YYNGEE. V was pared by 0 bases and J by 8 bases, with 8 bases between. The CDR3 coding sequence is TGTGCCAGCAGCGTAGTCGACGGGGAAGCTTTCTTT. It translates to CASSVVDGEAFF. The full variable domain, rest sourced from reference TRBV9 and TRBJ1-1, is DSGVTQTPKHLITATGQRVTLRCSPRSGDLSVYWYQQSLDQGLQFLIQYYNGEERAKGNILERFSAQQFPDLHSELNLSSLELGDSALYFCASSVVDGEAFFGQGTRLTVV.

This clone was recorded a few times. The rearrangement joins TRBV3-1 (or the pseudogene TRBV3-2) to TRBJ1-2; D gene unclear. V lost 4 bases, J lost 8 bases, and 11 bases lay in between. There are 12 residues in the CDR3. Germline V lookup: CDR1 LGHDT, CDR2 YNNKEL (reference sequence). The CDR3 loop is CASSLPLEGYTF. CDR3 bases: TGTGCCAGCAGCCTCCCCTTGGAGGGCTACACCTTC.

The chain is built from TRBV6-1 and TRBJ2-1, with D perhaps matching TRBD2 (6 bases). Germline-derived CDR1 and CDR2 are MNHNS and SASEGT. Trimming took 3 bases from V and 7 from J, leaving 13 bases between them. The length of the CDR3 is 14 residues. The CDR3 sequence: CASSDPLAGNEQFF. CDR3 in DNA: TGTGCCAGCAGTGACCCCCTCGCGGGAAATGAGCAGTTCTTC.

The rearrangement links TRBV28 to TRBJ2-7, with TRBD1 matching over 8 bases. Germline values: CDR1 MDHEN, CDR2 SYDVKM. The CDR3 consists of 13 residues. The V segment lost 8 bases and the J segment 7 bases; nucleotides outside the gene matches: 10. The CDR3 spells CASEGTGSGEQYF. The CDR3 nucleotides are TGTGCCAGCGAGGGGACAGGTTCAGGTGAGCAGTACTTC.

The genes are TRBV19 and TRBJ1-2, with D uncertain. This CDR3 contains 15 residues. Germline CDR1 and CDR2: LNHDA and SQIVND (reference sequence). V lost 3 bases to trimming and J lost 0 bases, with 11 bases between them. This chain's CDR3 is CASSILSRANYGYTF. The DNA of the CDR3 is TGTGCCAGTAGTATCCTGAGTCGGGCTAACTATGGCTACACCTTC.

This clone was seen just once. V is TRBV27 and J is TRBJ2-7; 7 nucleotides match TRBD1. This CDR3 spans 13 amino acids. Per germline, CDR1 MNHEY and CDR2 SMNVEV (reference sequence). Losses at the gene ends were 5 bases for V and 5 bases for J; bases not matched to a gene: 6. Here the CDR3 DNA reads TGTGCCAGCAGTGTAAGACAGGGCCACGAGCAGTACTTC. As protein: CASSVRQGHEQYF.

The V gene is TRBV5-8, the J gene TRBJ2-7, with TRBD1 as a possible D gene (5 bases). V was shortened by 2 bases and J by 2 bases, with 11 bases between the two germline ends. The CDR3 is 14 residues long. The germline CDR1 and CDR2 sequences are SGHTS and YDEGEE. The CDR3 spells CASSFQGTTYEQYF. The CDR3 region has the DNA TGTGCCAGCAGCTTCCAGGGCACCACCTACGAGCAGTACTTC.

The chain has TRBV28 and TRBJ1-5; D is ambiguous. V lost 4 bases to trimming and J lost 1 base, with 8 bases between them. This CDR3 region has 14 residues. The germline V gene encodes CDR1 MDHEN and CDR2 SYDVKM. The DNA of the CDR3 is TGTGCCAGCAGTTACGGTCGAAGCAATCAGCCCCAGCATTTT. Encoded protein: CASSYGRSNQPQHF.

This clone has a single count. This chain joins TRBV10-1 and TRBJ2-3, with 15 bases that match TRBD2. Trimming removed 3 bases from V and 2 bases from J; junction bases left unmatched: 6. The CDR3 is 18 residues long. Germline CDR1 reads WNHNN; CDR2 reads SYGVQD (reference sequence). This CDR3 is CASSDTGTSGGFTDTQYF. The CDR3 DNA sequence: TGCGCCAGCAGTGATACCGGGACTAGCGGGGGGTTCACAGATACGCAGTATTTT.